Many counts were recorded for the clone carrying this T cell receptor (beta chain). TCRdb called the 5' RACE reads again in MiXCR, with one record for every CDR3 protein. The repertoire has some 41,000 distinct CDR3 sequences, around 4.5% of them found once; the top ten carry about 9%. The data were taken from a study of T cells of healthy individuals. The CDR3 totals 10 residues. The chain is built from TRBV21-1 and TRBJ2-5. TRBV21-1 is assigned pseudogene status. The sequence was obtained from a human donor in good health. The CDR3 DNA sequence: TGTGCCGAGCGCGAAGAGACCCAGTACTTC. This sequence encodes CAEREETQYF.